These 24 T cell receptor beta chains originate from one sample sequenced in a study of PD-1 blockade in classical Hodgkin lymphoma. Time point here: cycle 4 day 1 (C4D1), after about 6 weeks of nivolumab. With no exception, relapse followed autologous stem cell transplantation in all patients, and brentuximab vedotin exposure varied. Here immunoSEQ multiplex PCR was the method, and the copy in TCRdb shows in-frame clones only, minus some. The data hold about 110,000 clones, with roughly 89% observed a single time. Sequenced here: peripheral blood mononuclear cells (PBMCs), sampled before the fourth cycle of nivolumab. The receptors were gathered from a human donor with classical Hodgkin lymphoma.

The chain combines TRBV9 with TRBJ2-7, with TRBD1 identical over 7 bases. V dropped 4 bases and J dropped 2; count of bases not matched to a gene: 6. The CDR3 is 14 residues long. Germline V gene sequence: CDR1 SGDLS, CDR2 YYNGEE. As DNA, the CDR3 is TGTGCCAGCAGCCCTACAGGGGCCACCTACGAGCAGTACTTC. It is translated as CASSPTGATYEQYF.

The chain joins TRBV19 to TRBJ2-5; TRBD2 matches 12 bases. V lost 5 bases, J lost 4 bases, and 2 bases stayed unmatched. Germline V gene lookup returns CDR1 LNHDA and CDR2 SQIVND (reference sequence). The CDR3 consists of 14 residues. DNA for the CDR3: TGTGCCAGTAGTCTACTAGCGGGAGGAGAGACCCAGTACTTC. Its protein is CASSLLAGGETQYF.

A few counts support this clone. The V gene is TRBV28, the J gene TRBJ1-2; D remains unclear. Trimming shortened V by 5 bases and J by 7 bases, and 14 bases separated the two germline ends. CDR1 and CDR2 (germline): MDHEN, SYDVKM. This CDR3 spans 13 amino acids. CDR3 sequence: CASSPPNVPGYTF. The DNA of the CDR3 is TGTGCCAGCAGTCCGCCAAACGTCCCTGGCTACACCTTC.

The V call is TRBV11-2, the J call TRBJ2-3; the D gene is possibly TRBD2 (7 bases). Trimming took 5 bases from V and 2 from J, leaving 14 bases between them. The CDR3 contains 15 residues. Germline CDR1 is SGHAT and CDR2 is FQNNGV. The CDR3 protein is CASSRGGAYTDTQYF. DNA for the CDR3: TGTGCCAGCAGCCGAGGGGGGGCCTACACAGATACGCAGTATTTT.

The rearrangement links TRBV15 to TRBJ2-1, with D perhaps TRBD2 (6 bases). The CDR3 covers 13 residues. The germline V and J ends were trimmed by 1 base and 7 bases, with 8 bases remaining between them. Per germline, CDR1 LNHNV and CDR2 YYDKDF (reference sequence). CDR3 region: CATSRGGVNEQFF. CDR3 coding DNA: TGTGCCACCAGCAGAGGGGGGGTTAATGAGCAGTTCTTC.

This sequence joins TRBV6-6 and TRBJ1-5, with 9 bases lining up with TRBD1. This CDR3 comprises 14 residues. J was trimmed by 6 bases and V by 10 bases; bases with no gene match: 10. Looked up from germline, CDR1 is MNHNY and CDR2 is SVGAGI (reference sequence). The DNA for the CDR3 is TGTGCCACCAGCGGCGGGGACAGGGTTCAGCCCCAGCATTTT. Protein sequence: CATSGGDRVQPQHF.

This clone was seen more than once but under ten times. The CDR3 DNA reads TGTGCCAGCTCAGAATCTACAGGGTACGAGCAGTACTTC. Its translation is CASSESTGYEQYF. The chain couples TRBV18 to TRBJ2-7; D might be TRBD1 (6 bases). Germline CDR1 KGHSH, CDR2 LQKENI. CDR3 size: 13 residues. V lost 5 bases and J lost 4, with 12 bases in between.

V is TRBV29-1 and J is TRBJ2-3, with D perhaps assigned TRBD1 or TRBD2 (5 bases each). V shed 4 bases and J shed 2 bases, with 10 bases lying between them. Germline CDR1 reads SQVTM; CDR2 reads ANQGSEA. This CDR3 region has 13 residues. CDR3 sequence reads: CSVVGRTTDTQYF. CDR3 DNA sequence: TGCAGCGTTGTGGGACGGACCACAGATACGCAGTATTTT.

This clone was seen more than once but under ten times. The V and J genes are TRBV5-8 and TRBJ2-7, with D perhaps given as TRBD1 or TRBD2 (5 bases each). The CDR3 extends over 15 amino acids. Germline V gene lookup returns CDR1 SGHTS and CDR2 YDEGEE. Trimming cost V 4 bases and J 4 bases, with 18 bases left between them. The CDR3 is CASSRTSRDHYEQYF. The CDR3 DNA reads as TGTGCCAGCAGCCGCACCTCTAGGGACCATTACGAGCAGTACTTC.

V is TRBV4-2 and J is TRBJ2-1; 12 nucleotides align to TRBD2. Germline lookup yields CDR1 LGHNA and CDR2 YNFKEQ. This CDR3 comprises 17 residues. Trimming cost V 0 bases and J 7 bases; bases outside gene matches: 7. CDR3 protein: CASSQDVASGRANEQFF. The CDR3, as DNA: TGTGCCAGCAGCCAAGACGTGGCTAGCGGGAGGGCAAATGAGCAGTTCTTC.

The chain carries TRBV27 and TRBJ2-1; TRBD2 might be the D (5 bases). The CDR3 totals 16 residues. The germline CDR1 and CDR2 sequences are MNHEY and SMNVEV (reference sequence). V was shortened by 2 bases and J by 4 bases, with 15 bases between the two germline ends. CDR3 sequence (DNA): TGTGCCAGCAGTTTAATGAGGGTGGGCGTTTACAATGAGCAGTTCTTC. Amino acid sequence: CASSLMRVGVYNEQFF.

The rearrangement links TRBV5-1 to TRBJ1-2, with D possibly being TRBD1 (5 bases). CDR1 and CDR2 from the germline V gene are SGHRS and YFSETQ. Deletions cut 0 bases from V and 8 bases from J, with 14 bases between. The CDR3 is 14 residues long. The CDR3 reads CASSLALGTWGYTF. The CDR3 DNA follows: TGCGCCAGCAGCTTGGCCCTGGGGACCTGGGGCTACACCTTC.

The genes are TRBV7-2 and TRBJ2-7; D is unresolved. CDR3 length equals 12 residues. Germline CDR1 reads SGHTA; CDR2 reads FQGNSA. V lost 5 bases, J lost 4 bases, and 9 bases lay in between. In nucleotides, the CDR3 is TGTGCCAGCAGCCAACAGCGATACGAGCAGTACTTC. As protein: CASSQQRYEQYF.

This rearrangement joins TRBV6-1 to TRBJ2-1; D gene unclear. The CDR3 is made up of 11 amino acids. The V and J ends lost 6 bases and 5 bases respectively, with 5 bases between them. The germline V gene has CDR1 MNHNS and CDR2 SASEGT. In DNA form, the CDR3 reads TGTGCCAGCAGGAAGGACAATGAGCAGTTCTTC. This translates into CASRKDNEQFF.

This rearrangement joins TRBV7-6 to TRBJ1-4; 9 bases are a match to TRBD1. Unmatched junction bases numbered 6, after V lost 5 bases and J lost 8 bases. The CDR3 runs 14 residues. Looked up from germline, CDR1 is SGHVS and CDR2 is FNYEAQ. In nucleotides, the CDR3 is TGTGCCAGCAGCCTGACAGGGGGGTTAGAAAAACTGTTTTTT. Protein sequence: CASSLTGGLEKLFF.

This chain links TRBV5-1 with TRBJ1-6; D possibly corresponds to TRBD1 (6 bases). Deletions cut 6 bases from V and 4 bases from J, with 14 bases between. Germline V lookup: CDR1 SGHRS, CDR2 YFSETQ. There are 15 residues in the CDR3. The CDR3 coding sequence is TGCGCCAGCACCTCACAGGGTGATTATAATTCACCCCTCCACTTT. It translates to CASTSQGDYNSPLHF.

V gene TRBV6-1 combines with J gene TRBJ2-7, with 12 bases that match TRBD2. This CDR3 is 14 amino acids long. J lost 4 bases, V lost 7 bases, and 5 bases had no gene match. The germline V gene encodes CDR1 MNHNS and CDR2 SASEGT. Here the CDR3 reads CASKRLAGVYEQYF. Written as DNA, the CDR3 is TGTGCCAGCAAGAGACTAGCGGGAGTTTACGAGCAGTACTTC.

The V call is TRBV6-6, the J call TRBJ1-1; D is uncertain. In germline, CDR1 is MNHNY, CDR2 SVGAGI (reference sequence). Between the trimmed V and J ends, which lost 2 bases and 4 bases, there was a span of 8 bases. The CDR3 runs to 13 residues. CDR3: CASSYAQFTEAFF. CDR3 bases: TGTGCCAGCAGTTACGCGCAGTTCACTGAAGCTTTCTTT.

V is TRBV15 and J is TRBJ2-1; a possible D gene is TRBD2 (6 bases). CDR1 and CDR2 from the germline V gene are LNHNV and YYDKDF (reference sequence). V was cut by 0 bases and J by 8 bases, with 20 bases left in between. CDR3 length equals 17 residues. The CDR3 is CATSREGGDSGGDEQFF. In DNA, the CDR3 is TGTGCCACCAGCAGAGAAGGTGGCGATAGCGGCGGGGATGAGCAGTTCTTC.

V usage is TRBV30 and J usage is TRBJ1-2; no definite D call. V lost 5 bases to trimming and J lost 5 bases, with 9 bases between them. CDR1 GTSNPN and CDR2 SVGIG come from the germline V gene (reference sequence). This CDR3 is 11 amino acids long. The CDR3 reads CAWVHEYGYTF. The CDR3 DNA reads TGTGCCTGGGTACATGAGTATGGCTACACCTTC.

V is TRBV2 and J is TRBJ1-1; TRBD1 agrees at 11 bases. The germline CDR1 and CDR2 sequences are SNHLY and FYNNEI. V trimming: 6 bases; J trimming: 0 bases; junction bases outside the gene matches: 6. The CDR3 covers 16 residues. CDR3 DNA: TGTGCCAGCAGGCCCGGACAGGGGGCGATGAACACTGAAGCTTTCTTT. Amino acid sequence: CASRPGQGAMNTEAFF.

The chain links TRBV27 to TRBJ1-4; D may be TRBD1 (5 bases). Germline-derived CDR1 and CDR2 are MNHEY and SMNVEV (reference sequence). This CDR3 has 15 amino acids. The V gene lost 6 bases and the J gene lost 2 bases, with 13 bases spanning the gap. The CDR3 nucleotides read TGTGCCAGCAGAGAAGGTTCAGGGACTAATGAAAAACTGTTTTTT. This codes for CASREGSGTNEKLFF.

The chain joins TRBV19 to TRBJ2-1, with 9 nucleotides matching TRBD1. Germline-derived CDR1 and CDR2 are LNHDA and SQIVND (reference sequence). Losses at the gene ends were 5 bases for V and 8 bases for J; bases not matched to a gene: 10. This CDR3 comprises 15 residues. DNA for the CDR3: TGTGCCAGTAGTCCAGACAGGGGGTTAACGGATGAGCAGTTCTTC. Protein sequence: CASSPDRGLTDEQFF.

The chain is built from TRBV11-2 and TRBJ1-1; D ambiguous. Trimming left V 2 bases short and J 7 bases short, with 17 bases between. Germline loops: CDR1 SGHAT, CDR2 FQNNGV. The CDR3 is made up of 15 amino acids. The CDR3 here is CASSLLGRNLNEAFF. The CDR3 DNA is TGTGCCAGCAGCTTACTGGGGAGGAATTTGAATGAAGCTTTCTTT.